Below are 9 T cell receptor beta chains sequenced from a single sample in a study of cytomegalovirus exposure and HLA in healthy donors. PCR was performed using 60 Vbeta and 13 Jbeta primers. The assay was immunoSEQ multiplex PCR, and TCRdb's table has in-frame clones only and misses some. The sample yields more than 150,000 clones, roughly 84% seen once. Sample: PBMCs. These receptors were obtained from a woman aged 50 to 65 in good health and CMV-seropositive.

The table lists this clone with a few counts. This chain links TRBV5-5 with TRBJ2-1, with a weak D call TRBD2 (6 bases). V lost 4 bases and J 10 bases, leaving 18 bases between the germline ends. Germline V gives CDR1 SGHKS, CDR2 YYEKEE (reference sequence). The CDR3 contains 14 residues. This CDR3 reads CASSGGGLAGEQFF. For the CDR3, the DNA is TGTGCCAGCAGCGGGGGAGGTCTAGCTGGGGAGCAGTTCTTC.

V usage is TRBV7-3 and J usage is TRBJ2-7; 10 nucleotides align to TRBD2. The CDR3 runs to 14 residues. Germline V gene sequence: CDR1 SGHTA, CDR2 FQGTGA. Germline trimming cut 5 bases from V and 4 bases from J; bases unmatched to any gene: 5. The CDR3 sequence: CASSLSGGAYEQYF. The CDR3 coding sequence is TGTGCCAGCAGCCTAAGCGGGGGGGCTTACGAGCAGTACTTC.

V and J are TRBV15 and TRBJ2-3, with D maybe TRBD2 (5 bases). The CDR3 loop spans 15 amino acids. The germline gives CDR1 LNHNV, CDR2 YYDKDF (reference sequence). Trimming removed 0 bases at V and 1 base at J, with 8 bases between. CDR3 loop: CATSREAAGTDTQYF. The CDR3 region has the DNA TGTGCCACCAGCAGAGAAGCGGCAGGCACAGATACGCAGTATTTT.

V and J are TRBV25-1 and TRBJ1-1; D is unclear. Trimming took 2 bases from V and 0 from J, leaving 7 bases between them. Germline values: CDR1 MGHDK, CDR2 SYGVNS. The CDR3 totals 14 residues. The CDR3 protein is CASSEPGLNTEAFF. As DNA, the CDR3 is TGTGCCAGCAGTGAACCCGGTTTGAACACTGAAGCTTTCTTT.

This sequence joins TRBV18 and TRBJ1-2; 10 nucleotides match TRBD1. The CDR3 is made up of 17 amino acids. The ends lost 5 bases at V and 1 base at J; junction bases unmatched: 10. Per germline, CDR1 KGHSH and CDR2 LQKENI. This chain's CDR3 is CASSVSGTGVFNYGYTF. In nucleotides, the CDR3 is TGTGCCAGCTCAGTATCCGGGACAGGGGTATTTAACTATGGCTACACCTTC. The full variable domain, in which reference TRBV18 and TRBJ1-2 provide the parts outside the CDR3, is NAGVMQNPRHLVRRRGQEARLRCSPMKGHSHVYWYRQLPEEGLKFMVYLQKENIIDESGMPKERFSAEFPKEGPSILRIQQVVRGDSAAYFCASSVSGTGVFNYGYTFGSGTRLTVV.

V usage is TRBV7-9 and J usage is TRBJ1-1; D is possibly TRBD1 (5 bases). The CDR3 has 14 residues. Germline V CDR1 and CDR2: SEHNR, FQNEAQ (reference sequence). Trimming stripped 2 bases from V and 3 bases from J, with 10 bases between. CDR3 DNA: TGTGCCAGCAGCTTAACCCCGACAGACACTGAAGCTTTCTTT. This translates into CASSLTPTDTEAFF.

The sample holds a few counts of this clone. This chain connects TRBV5-1 to TRBJ2-7, with TRBD1 identical over 9 bases. With V trimmed by 4 bases and J by 0 bases, 8 bases remained unmatched. The CDR3 runs to 16 residues. Germline values: CDR1 SGHRS, CDR2 YFSETQ. The CDR3 DNA is TGCGCCAGCAGCCCCCGAGGACAGGGGACCTCCTACGAGCAGTACTTC. It specifies CASSPRGQGTSYEQYF.

The chain has TRBV5-4 and TRBJ2-5, with 7 nucleotides matching TRBD2. In germline, CDR1 is SGHNT, CDR2 YYREEE (reference sequence). J gave up 3 bases and V 0 bases, and 2 bases lay outside the gene matches. CDR3 size: 14 residues. This CDR3 reads CASSLAGGEETQYF. The CDR3 DNA is TGTGCCAGCAGCTTGGCTGGGGGGGAAGAGACCCAGTACTTC.

The CDR3 is CSAYSRGDTQYF. The CDR3 DNA follows: TGCAGCGCCTATTCAAGAGGGGATACGCAGTATTTT. The V and J genes are TRBV29-1 and TRBJ2-3, with a weak D call TRBD2 (5 bases). Trimming pared 7 bases from V and 6 bases from J, leaving 14 bases between. The V gene's germline CDR1 is SQVTM and CDR2 ANQGSEA. The CDR3 consists of 12 residues.